This T cell receptor (beta chain) was sequenced during a study of beta chain features in type 1 diabetes. Study in general: Cell yields, age and gender were similar between patients and healthy donors. Study conclusions and caveats: There was a moderate but significant shortening of TCRB CDR3s in all four CD4+ subsets of Type 1 diabetes patients.

TCRB transcripts that were expressed got sequenced, as all of the isolated RNA had been reverse transcribed. TCRdb keeps only in-frame clones here, not all; method: immunoSEQ multiplex PCR. Of over 120,000 clones listed, around an eighth are singletons. This clone was found a few times. No antigen is known for it. Trimming pared 4 bases from V and 8 bases from J, leaving 6 bases between. Germline CDR1 MRHNA, CDR2 SNTAGT. The CDR3 consists of 11 residues. This receptor was taken from a man younger than 35 with type 1 diabetes. The genes are TRBV6-4 and TRBJ2-1; D may match TRBD1 or TRBD2 (5 bases each). Sequences were obtained from central memory CD4+ T cells from blood. In DNA, the CDR3 is TGTGCCAGCAGTGCGGGGCATGAGCAGTTCTTC. This translates into CASSAGHEQFF.